This T cell receptor beta chain was observed in a study of blood T cell repertoires in COVID-19. Study processing details: Amplification of reference gene primers was used by the study to estimate nucleated cell counts. The table came from immunoSEQ multiplex PCR; TCRdb's copy has only in-frame clones and leaves some out. Clonal size and the V and J genes are those of that table, whereas D and trimming came from the DNA. The data show fewer than 150,000 clones, with around 85% seen just once and approximately 5% held by the top ten. This CDR3 is 16 amino acids long. Germline loops: CDR1 MNHNS, CDR2 SASEGT. V gave up 1 base and J gave up 6 bases, with 18 bases separating them.

This chain connects TRBV6-1 to TRBJ1-1; a possible D gene is TRBD1 (5 bases). Sequenced input: peripheral blood. The origin of this receptor is a woman aged 60 to 75 with COVID-19, enrolled during active disease. The CDR3 bases are TGTGCCAGCAGTGAAGTCGCCAGGGTGGGGGGTGCTGAAGCTTTCTTT. It codes for CASSEVARVGGAEAFF.